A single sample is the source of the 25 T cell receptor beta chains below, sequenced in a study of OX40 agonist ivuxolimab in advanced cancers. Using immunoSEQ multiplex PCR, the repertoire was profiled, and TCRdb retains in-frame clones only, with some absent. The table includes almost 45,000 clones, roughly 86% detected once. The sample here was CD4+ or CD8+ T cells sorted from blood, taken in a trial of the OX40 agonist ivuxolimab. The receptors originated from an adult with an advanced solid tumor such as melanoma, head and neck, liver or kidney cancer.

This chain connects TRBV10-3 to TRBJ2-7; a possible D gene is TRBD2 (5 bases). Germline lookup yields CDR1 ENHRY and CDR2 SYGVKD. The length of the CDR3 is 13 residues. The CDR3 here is CAISVVAFFGELV. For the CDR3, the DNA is TGTGCCATCAGTGTAGTAGCGTTTTTCGGGGAACTTGTC.

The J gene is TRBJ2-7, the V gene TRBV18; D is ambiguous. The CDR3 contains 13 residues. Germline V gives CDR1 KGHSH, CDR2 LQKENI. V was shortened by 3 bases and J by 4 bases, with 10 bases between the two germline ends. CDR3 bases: TGTGCCAGCTCACCCCCCGAAGGGTACGAGCAGTACTTC. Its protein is CASSPPEGYEQYF.

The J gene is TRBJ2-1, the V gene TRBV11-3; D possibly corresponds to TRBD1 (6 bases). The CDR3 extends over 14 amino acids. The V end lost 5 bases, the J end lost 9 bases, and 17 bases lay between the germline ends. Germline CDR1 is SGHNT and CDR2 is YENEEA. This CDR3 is CASSPRTEPLEQFF. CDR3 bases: TGTGCCAGCAGCCCCAGGACAGAACCCCTTGAGCAGTTCTTC.

DNA of the CDR3: TGTGCCAGCAGTTTGGGGGGGGAGGGCTACACCTTC. It yields the protein CASSLGGEGYTF. The V gene is TRBV27, the J gene TRBJ1-2; D may be TRBD1 (5 bases). This CDR3 contains 12 residues. The germline gives CDR1 MNHEY, CDR2 SMNVEV (reference sequence). V was trimmed by 3 bases and J by 8 bases, leaving 10 bases between them.

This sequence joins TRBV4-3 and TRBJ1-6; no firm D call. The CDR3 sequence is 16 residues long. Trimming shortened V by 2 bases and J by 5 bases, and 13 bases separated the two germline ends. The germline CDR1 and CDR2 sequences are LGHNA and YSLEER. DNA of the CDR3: TGCGCCAGCAGCCAAATGGATGGACTGAATAATTCACCCCTCCACTTT. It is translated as CASSQMDGLNNSPLHF.

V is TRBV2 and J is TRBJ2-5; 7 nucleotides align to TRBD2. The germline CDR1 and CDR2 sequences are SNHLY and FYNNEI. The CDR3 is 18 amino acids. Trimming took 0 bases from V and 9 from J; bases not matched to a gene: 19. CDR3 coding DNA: TGTGCCAGCAGTGAAGCTCTCCCGGACCGATACGGGGCGGGAGCCCAGTACTTC. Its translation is CASSEALPDRYGAGAQYF. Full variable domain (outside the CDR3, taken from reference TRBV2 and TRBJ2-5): EPEVTQTPSHQVTQMGQEVILRCVPISNHLYFYWYRQILGQKVEFLVSFYNNEISEKSEIFDDQFSVERPDGSNFTLKIRSTKLEDSAMYFCASSEALPDRYGAGAQYFGPGTRLLVL.

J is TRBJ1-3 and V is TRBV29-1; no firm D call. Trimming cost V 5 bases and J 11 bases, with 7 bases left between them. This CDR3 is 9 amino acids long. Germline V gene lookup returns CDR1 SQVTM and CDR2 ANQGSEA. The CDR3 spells CSVSSPIYF. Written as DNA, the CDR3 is TGCAGCGTTAGTAGCCCCATATATTTT.

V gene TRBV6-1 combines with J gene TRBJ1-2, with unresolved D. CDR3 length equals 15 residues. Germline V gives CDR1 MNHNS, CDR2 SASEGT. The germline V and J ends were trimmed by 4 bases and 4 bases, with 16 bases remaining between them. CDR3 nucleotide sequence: TGTGCCAGCAGTGTCGACATCTCGTCCCCCTATGGCTACACCTTC. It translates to CASSVDISSPYGYTF.

The CDR3 sequence: CASSWDRSYNEQFF. CDR3 DNA sequence: TGTGCCAGCAGTTGGGACAGGTCCTACAATGAGCAGTTCTTC. This chain links TRBV27 with TRBJ2-1; 8 bases agree with TRBD1. The CDR3 loop spans 14 amino acids. J gave up 1 base and V 4 bases, and 0 bases lay outside the gene matches. Germline V gene sequence: CDR1 MNHEY, CDR2 SMNVEV (reference sequence).

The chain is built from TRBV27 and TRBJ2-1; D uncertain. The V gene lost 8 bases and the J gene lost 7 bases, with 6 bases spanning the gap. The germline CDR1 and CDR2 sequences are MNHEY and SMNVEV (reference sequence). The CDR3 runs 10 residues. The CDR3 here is CASGVNEQFF. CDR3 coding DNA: TGTGCCAGCGGGGTGAATGAGCAGTTCTTC.

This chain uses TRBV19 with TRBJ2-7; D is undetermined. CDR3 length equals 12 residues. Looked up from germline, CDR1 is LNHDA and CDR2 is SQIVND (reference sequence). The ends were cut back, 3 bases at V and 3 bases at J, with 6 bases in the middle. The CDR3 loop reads CASSIPHYEQYF. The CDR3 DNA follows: TGTGCCAGTAGTATCCCCCACTACGAGCAGTACTTC.

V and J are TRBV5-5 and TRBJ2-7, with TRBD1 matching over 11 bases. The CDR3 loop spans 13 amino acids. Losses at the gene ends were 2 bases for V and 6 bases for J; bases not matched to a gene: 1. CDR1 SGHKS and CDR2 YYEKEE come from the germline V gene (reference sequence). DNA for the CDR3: TGTGCCAGCAGCTTAGGGACAGGGGGCGAGCAGTACGTC. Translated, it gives CASSLGTGGEQYV.

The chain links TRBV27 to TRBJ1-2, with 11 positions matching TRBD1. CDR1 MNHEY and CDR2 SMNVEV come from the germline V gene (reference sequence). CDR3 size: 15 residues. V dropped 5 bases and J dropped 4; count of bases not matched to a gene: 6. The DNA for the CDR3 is TGTGCCAGCAGTCGGGGACAGGGGGACATCTATGGCTACACCTTC. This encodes CASSRGQGDIYGYTF.

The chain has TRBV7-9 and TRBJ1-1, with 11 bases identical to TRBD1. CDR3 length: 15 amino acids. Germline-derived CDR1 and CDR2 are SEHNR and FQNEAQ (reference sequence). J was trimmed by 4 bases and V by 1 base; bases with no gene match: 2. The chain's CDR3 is CASSLVGTGGTEAFF. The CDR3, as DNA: TGTGCCAGCAGCTTAGTGGGGACAGGGGGCACTGAAGCTTTCTTT. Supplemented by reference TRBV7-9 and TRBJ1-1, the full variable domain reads DTGVSQNPRHKITKRGQNVTFRCDPISEHNRLYWYRQTLGQGPEFLTYFQNEAQLEKSRLLSDRFSAERPKGSFSTLEIQRTEQGDSAMYLCASSLVGTGGTEAFFGQGTRLTVV.

The CDR3 reads CASSQDPQGNYGYTF. CDR3 DNA sequence: TGTGCCAGCAGCCAAGACCCACAGGGAAACTATGGCTACACCTTC. V gene TRBV4-2 combines with J gene TRBJ1-2, with a tentative D call TRBD1 (6 bases). V shed 0 bases and J shed 2 bases, with 10 bases lying between them. Germline lookup yields CDR1 LGHNA and CDR2 YNFKEQ. The CDR3 contains 15 residues.

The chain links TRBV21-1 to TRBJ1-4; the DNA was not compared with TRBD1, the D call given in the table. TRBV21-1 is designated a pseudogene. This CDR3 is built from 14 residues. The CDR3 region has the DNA TGTGCCAGCAGAGAACTCAGGGGTAGGGAAAAACTGTTTTTT. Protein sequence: CASRELRGREKLFF.

This CDR3 is CASSPRDRTPETQYF. The CDR3 nucleotides read TGTGCCAGCAGCCCTAGGGACAGGACCCCAGAGACCCAGTACTTC. This chain joins TRBV7-9 and TRBJ2-5, with 8 bases aligning to TRBD1. The V gene end was trimmed by 5 bases and the J gene end by 4 bases; junction bases not matched to a gene: 9. CDR1 and CDR2 (germline): SEHNR, FQNEAQ (reference sequence). This CDR3 is built from 15 residues. Looking up the rest from reference TRBV7-9 and TRBJ2-5 gives the full variable domain: DTGVSQNPRHKITKRGQNVTFRCDPISEHNRLYWYRQTLGQGPEFLTYFQNEAQLEKSRLLSDRFSAERPKGSFSTLEIQRTEQGDSAMYLCASSPRDRTPETQYFGPGTRLLVL.

The CDR3 region has the DNA TGTGCCAGCTGGTGGTACACTGAAGCTTTCTTT. It codes for CASWWYTEAFF. The chain uses TRBV6-5 and TRBJ1-1, with D unclear. Trimming removed 8 bases from V and 3 bases from J, with 7 bases in between. The length of the CDR3 is 11 residues. Germline assignment: CDR1 MNHEY and CDR2 SVGAGI.

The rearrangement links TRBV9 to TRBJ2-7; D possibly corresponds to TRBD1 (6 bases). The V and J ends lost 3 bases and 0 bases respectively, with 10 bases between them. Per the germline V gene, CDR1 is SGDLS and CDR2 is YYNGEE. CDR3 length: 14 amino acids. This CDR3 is CASSGRDNSYEQYF. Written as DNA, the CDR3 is TGTGCCAGCAGCGGTCGGGACAACTCCTACGAGCAGTACTTC.

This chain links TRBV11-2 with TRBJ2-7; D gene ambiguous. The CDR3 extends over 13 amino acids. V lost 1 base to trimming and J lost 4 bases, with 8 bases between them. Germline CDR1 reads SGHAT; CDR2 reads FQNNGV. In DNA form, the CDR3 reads TGTGCCAGCAGCTTAGGTCTCCCTTACGAGCAGTACGTC. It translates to CASSLGLPYEQYV.

The CDR3 loop reads CASSFRSSYNSPLHF. The CDR3 region has the DNA TGTGCCAGCAGTTTCAGGAGCTCCTATAATTCACCCCTCCACTTT. The chain joins TRBV28 to TRBJ1-6; no clear D gene. Germline CDR1 is MDHEN and CDR2 is SYDVKM. CDR3 length: 15 residues. V lost 3 bases, J lost 0 bases, and 6 bases lay in between.

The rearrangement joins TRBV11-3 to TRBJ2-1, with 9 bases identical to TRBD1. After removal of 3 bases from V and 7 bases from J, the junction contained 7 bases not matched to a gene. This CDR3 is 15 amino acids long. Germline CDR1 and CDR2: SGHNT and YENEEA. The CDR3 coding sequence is TGTGCCAGCAGCTTCGGGGACAGGGTAATAAATGAGCAGTTCTTC. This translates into CASSFGDRVINEQFF.

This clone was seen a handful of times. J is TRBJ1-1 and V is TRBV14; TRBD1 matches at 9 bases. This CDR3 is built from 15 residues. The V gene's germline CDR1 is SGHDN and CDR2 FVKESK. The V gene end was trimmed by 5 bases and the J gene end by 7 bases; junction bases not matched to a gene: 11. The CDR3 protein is CASSDLQGAYSEAFF. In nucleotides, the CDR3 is TGTGCCAGCAGCGATTTACAGGGGGCCTACAGTGAAGCTTTCTTT.

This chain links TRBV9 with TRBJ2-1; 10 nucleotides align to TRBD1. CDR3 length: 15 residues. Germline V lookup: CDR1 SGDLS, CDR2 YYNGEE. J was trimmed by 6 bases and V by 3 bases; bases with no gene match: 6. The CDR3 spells CASSAEGTGANEQFF. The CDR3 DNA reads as TGTGCCAGCAGCGCTGAAGGGACAGGGGCCAATGAGCAGTTCTTC.

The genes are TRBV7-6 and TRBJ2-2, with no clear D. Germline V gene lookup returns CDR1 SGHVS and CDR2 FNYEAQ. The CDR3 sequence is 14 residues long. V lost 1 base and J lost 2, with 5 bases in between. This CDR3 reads CASSLDHNTGELFF. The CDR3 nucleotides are TGTGCCAGCAGCTTAGACCATAACACCGGGGAGCTGTTTTTT.